Sequencing of this TCR beta chain was carried out in a study of regulatory T cells in long-lasting Graves disease. Findings and caveats of the study: Fewer public clonotypes were shared by new patients (around 1,000) than by persistent patients (about 2,800). Segments TRBV28, TRBJ1-2 and TRBJ2-5 showed preferential usage in persistent disease.

Researchers made TCR beta libraries by using iRepertoire HTBI primers and running Arm-PCR on CDR3 regions. Using its own MiXCR run on the multiplex PCR reads, TCRdb lists one record per CDR3 protein. The data contain some 330,000 distinct CDR3 sequences, 10% to 15% of them singletons. The sample holds a few counts of this clonotype. Its specificity is unknown. As for time point: newly diagnosed GD, antithyroid drugs for less than 3 months. The TCR library was prepared using RNA isolated from PBMCs. CDR1 LNHDA and CDR2 SQIVND come from the germline V gene (reference sequence). V dropped 6 bases and J dropped 4; count of bases not matched to a gene: 7. The CDR3 runs 14 residues. These data were also filed under a second study, of T cells in Graves' hyperthyroidism and ophthalmopathy. As that report states: Most thyroid clonotypes that were expanded above 0.001 also turned up in blood.

The chain links TRBV19 to TRBJ2-3; 7 bases fit TRBD2. The receptor's source is a woman between 18 and 30 years old with Graves disease. The sample here was peripheral blood mononuclear cells (PBMCs), taken at new diagnosis, from a patient treated with antithyroid drugs. The CDR3, as DNA: TGTGCCAGTAGAGGAGGCGGGAGTTCAGATACGCAGTATTTT. It is translated as CASRGGGSSDTQYF. The full variable domain, rest sourced from reference TRBV19 and TRBJ2-3, is DGGITQSPKYLFRKEGQNVTLSCEQNLNHDAMYWYRQDPGQGLRLIYYSQIVNDFQKGDIAEGYSVSREKKESFPLTVTSAQKNPTAFYLCASRGGGSSDTQYFGPGTRLTVL.